This is a list of T cell receptor beta chains from one sample in a study of blood T cell repertoires in COVID-19. Sequencing used immunoSEQ multiplex PCR; TCRdb keeps in-frame clones, though not all of them. This sample yields approximately 89,000 clones, of which roughly nine tenths are seen a single time; around 4.5% belongs to the top ten. The sequencing input was peripheral blood. Every receptor here comes from a man aged 70 or older with acute or convalescent COVID-19. CDR3s include the opening cysteine and the closing phenylalanine or tryptophan. Each record gives: D gene, J gene, clone size, V gene, CDR3 protein, CDR3 DNA. D genes are given only for firm matches. The size entry is marked missing in some rows and otherwise reads once, few, many or a size class.

>TRBD1|TRBJ2-7|.|TRBV10-1
CASSPTGAYEQYF
TGCGCCAGCAGTCCTACAGGGGCCTACGAGCAGTACTTC
>.|TRBJ1-5|.|TRBV19
CASSHTRDGQPQHF
TGTGCCAGTAGTCATACGAGGGATGGACAGCCCCAGCATTTT
>.|TRBJ2-2|.|TRBV2
CAGASGKNTGELFF
TGTGCCGGGGCGTCAGGGAAGAACACCGGGGAGCTGTTTTTT
>.|TRBJ1-2|.|TRBV3-1/TRBV3-2
CASSQVVEGYTF
TGTGCCAGCAGCCAAGTGGTCGAGGGCTACACCTTC
>TRBD1|TRBJ1-1|.|TRBV10-3
CAISAGQGTEAFF
TGTGCCATCAGTGCAGGACAGGGCACTGAAGCTTTCTTT
>.|TRBJ1-2|few|TRBV28
CASSRQGGYGYTF
TGTGCCAGCAGTAGGCAGGGAGGCTATGGCTACACCTTC
>TRBD2|TRBJ2-3|once|TRBV4-1
CASSHQARGLAGTDTQYF
TGCGCCAGCAGCCACCAAGCACGCGGACTAGCGGGCACAGATACGCAGTATTTT
>.|TRBJ2-5|once|TRBV12-3/TRBV12-4
CASSLQETQYF
TGTGCCAGCAGTCTACAAGAGACCCAGTACTTC
>.|TRBJ1-1|.|TRBV30
CAWSSPASEAFF
TGTGCCTGGAGTTCTCCCGCGTCTGAAGCTTTCTTT
>.|TRBJ1-5|.|TRBV28
CASSFGLYSNQPQHF
TGTGCCAGCAGTTTTGGACTTTATAGCAATCAGCCCCAGCATTTT